The clone carrying this TCR beta chain was detected only a few times. Seattle cases were enrolled at active infection and followed longitudinally. Per the original data handling: Estimation of nucleated cell counts relied on the amplification of reference gene primers. Clones were sequenced by immunoSEQ multiplex PCR, and TCRdb holds only the in-frame ones, with some missing. D and trimming come from the DNA, and the V and J calls and clone size come from that table. In the table there are about 73,000 clones, more than 70% of which are singletons. The ends lost 2 bases at V and 3 bases at J; junction bases unmatched: 7. CDR1 and CDR2 from the germline V gene are SGHTA and FQGTGA. This CDR3 comprises 16 residues. The data stem from a study of blood T cell repertoires in COVID-19. The wider study: Acute and convalescent COVID-19 specimens originated in the United States, Italy and Spain. Sources were T cells, B-cell-depleted T cells, or PBMCs; the material itself was cDNA or gDNA.

Source material: peripheral blood. The sequence was collected from an older man with COVID-19, enrolled during active disease. V and J are TRBV7-3 and TRBJ2-3; TRBD2 aligns across 8 bases. The DNA for the CDR3 is TGTGCCAGCAGCTTAGTCGGAGCGGGGGCGACAGATACGCAGTATTTT. It codes for CASSLVGAGATDTQYF.